This T cell receptor beta chain was sequenced for a study of blood T cell repertoires in COVID-19. The V end lost 5 bases, the J end lost 0 bases, and 18 bases lay between the germline ends. The length of the CDR3 is 16 residues. Looked up from germline, CDR1 is SGHTS and CDR2 is YDEGEE. Repertoires were generated with immunoSEQ multiplex PCR, while TCRdb's copy carries only in-frame clones and drops some. The repertoire has approximately 140,000 clones, over 80% of them found once; the top ten carry about 3%. The gene calls are TRBV5-8 and TRBJ2-7; D perhaps matches TRBD2 (6 bases). The sequenced sample was peripheral blood. The clonotype was recovered from a woman in her thirties or forties with active or convalescent COVID-19. The CDR3 DNA reads as TGTGCCAGCAGTCTCCCGGGAGCGAAATACTCCTACGAGCAGTACTTC. It translates to CASSLPGAKYSYEQYF. The whole variable domain, filled in from reference TRBV5-8 and TRBJ2-7, reads EAGVTQSPTHLIKTRGQQATLRCSPISGHTSVYWYQQALGLGLQFLLWYDEGEERNRGNFPPRFSGRQFPNYSSELNVNALELEDSALYLCASSLPGAKYSYEQYFGPGTRLTVT.